This T cell receptor (beta chain) was captured in a study of T cells after yellow fever vaccination. Study as a whole: Sorting by CD3, CD45RA, CCR7 and CD95 gave EM, EMRA, CM and Tscm subsets. Study-level points and caveats: Abundant clonotypes from the bulk population could have been carried over as contaminants into FACS-sorted repertoires.

TCRdb re-called the 5' RACE reads through MiXCR, storing one row per CDR3 protein. This table holds over 35,000 distinct CDR3 sequences, 6% to 7% found once. The sample holds many counts of this clonotype. The CDR3 is made up of 13 amino acids. Germline V gives CDR1 ENHRY, CDR2 SYGVKD. V was pared by 11 bases and J by 7 bases, with 17 bases between. The J gene is TRBJ2-2, the V gene TRBV10-3; D may correspond to TRBD1 or TRBD2 (5 bases each). The source is a man younger than 40 who received the YFV17D yellow fever vaccine. The sequenced sample was PBMCs, either bulk or a sorted T-cell subset (CD4+, CD8+, memory, or dextramer-sorted; not recorded which), obtained 45 days after the yellow fever booster vaccination. The CDR3 DNA is TGTGCCCACACTGGGACCCAGGGCGGGGAGCTGTTTTTT. Protein product: CAHTGTQGGELFF.